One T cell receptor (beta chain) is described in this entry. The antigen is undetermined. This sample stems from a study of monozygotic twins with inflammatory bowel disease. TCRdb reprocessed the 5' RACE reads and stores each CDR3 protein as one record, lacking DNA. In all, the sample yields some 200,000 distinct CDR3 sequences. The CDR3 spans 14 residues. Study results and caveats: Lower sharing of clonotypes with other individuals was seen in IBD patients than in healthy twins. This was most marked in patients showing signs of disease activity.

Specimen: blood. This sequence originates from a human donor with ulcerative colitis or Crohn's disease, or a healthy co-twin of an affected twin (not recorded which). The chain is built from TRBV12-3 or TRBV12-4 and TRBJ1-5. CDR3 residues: CASSLRRVSQPQHF.